This entry lists 10 T cell receptor beta chains sequenced from one sample in a study of spatial heterogeneity in lung cancer. TCRdb processed the 5' RACE reads anew with MiXCR; each CDR3 protein has one entry. Of tens of thousands of distinct CDR3 sequences in the sample, about an eighth are singletons; the top ten hold 35% to 45%. Stated time point: sample taken at primary tumor resection. Researchers sequenced whole RNA taken from tumor, nontumor lung or frozen PBMC without sorting. Sequenced material: PBMCs, taken at surgery. The origin of the receptors is a male donor with early-stage non-small cell lung cancer.

The V call is TRBV12-3 or TRBV12-4, the J call TRBJ1-1; TRBD1 agrees at 8 bases. J was trimmed by 1 base and V by 5 bases; bases with no gene match: 3. This CDR3 spans 14 amino acids. The CDR3 here is CASSQGQENTEAFF. The DNA for the CDR3 is TGTGCCAGCAGTCAGGGACAGGAGAACACTGAAGCTTTCTTT.

The chain joins TRBV7-9 to TRBJ2-2; the D gene could be TRBD1 or TRBD2 (5 bases each). The V gene's germline CDR1 is SEHNR and CDR2 FQNEAQ (reference sequence). Trimming cost V 7 bases and J 4 bases, with 10 bases left between them. This CDR3 comprises 13 residues. DNA of the CDR3: TGTGCCAGCAACCGGGACGGCACCGGGGAGCTGTTTTTT. The encoded protein is CASNRDGTGELFF.

The chain carries TRBV7-2 and TRBJ1-6; 7 bases are shared with TRBD1. The trim removed 5 bases at V and 5 bases at J, leaving 3 bases unmatched. CDR3 size: 14 residues. Germline lookup yields CDR1 SGHTA and CDR2 FQGNSA. CDR3 sequence reads: CASSPDRDNSPLHF. Here the CDR3 DNA reads TGTGCCAGCAGCCCTGACAGGGATAATTCACCCCTCCACTTT.

This clonotype was recorded at least ten times. The chain links TRBV6-6 to TRBJ2-7; D remains unclear. V was cut by 8 bases and J by 5 bases, with 13 bases left in between. Germline V gives CDR1 MNHNY, CDR2 SVGAGI (reference sequence). The CDR3 sequence is 12 residues long. The CDR3 DNA sequence: TGTGCCAGCGGCCTGTTGACCGACGAGCAGTACTTC. Its translation: CASGLLTDEQYF.

In its sample, this clonotype was seen many times. This rearrangement joins TRBV7-2 to TRBJ1-1, with a tentative D call TRBD1 (6 bases). Deletions cut 5 bases from V and 4 bases from J, with 14 bases between. The CDR3 spans 14 residues. Germline CDR1 is SGHTA and CDR2 is FQGNSA. CDR3 bases: TGTGCCAGCAGCCCGCGGGACACCCGCACTGAAGCTTTCTTT. As protein: CASSPRDTRTEAFF.

The chain carries TRBV10-3 and TRBJ2-3; tentatively, D is TRBD1 (6 bases). V dropped 3 bases and J dropped 2 bases, with 9 bases sitting between them. This CDR3 is built from 14 residues. Germline-derived CDR1 and CDR2 are ENHRY and SYGVKD. CDR3 loop: CAISDRGLTDTQYF. CDR3 bases: TGTGCCATCAGTGACAGGGGCCTCACAGATACGCAGTATTTT.

Note on this clonotype: A read error is likely, as this CDR3 ends without the conserved phenylalanine or tryptophan. The gene calls are TRBV7-6 and TRBJ2-3; D is uncertain. CDR3 size: 14 residues. Germline-derived CDR1 and CDR2 are SGHVS and FNYEAQ. CDR3: CASSLAGSTDTQYL. The CDR3 region has the DNA TGTGCTAGCAGCTTAGCCGGCAGCACAGATACGCAGTATCTT.

This chain links TRBV2 with TRBJ2-2; D unclear. The germline V and J ends were trimmed by 6 bases and 0 bases, with 11 bases remaining between them. CDR1 and CDR2 (germline): SNHLY, FYNNEI. This CDR3 has 15 residues. CDR3 nucleotide sequence: TGTGCCAGCAGCTATGGCGGCGCGAACACCGGGGAGCTGTTTTTT. Its translation: CASSYGGANTGELFF.

The V call is TRBV7-8, the J call TRBJ1-2; maybe TRBD1 (6 bases). The CDR3 contains 13 residues. V shed 0 bases and J shed 6 bases, with 8 bases lying between them. Germline loops: CDR1 SGHVS, CDR2 FQNEAQ. CDR3 DNA sequence: TGTGCCAGCAGCTTAGCACAGGGAGATGGCTACACCTTC. It yields the protein CASSLAQGDGYTF.

This CDR3 is CASSQVRRTGAGVSEQFF. As DNA, the CDR3 is TGTGCCAGCAGCCAAGTTCGACGGACTGGGGCGGGAGTCAGTGAGCAGTTCTTC. V is TRBV4-2 and J is TRBJ2-1, with 7 bases identical to TRBD2. Trimming took 1 base from V and 9 from J; bases not matched to a gene: 18. CDR1 and CDR2 from the germline V gene are LGHNA and YNFKEQ. The CDR3 loop spans 18 amino acids.